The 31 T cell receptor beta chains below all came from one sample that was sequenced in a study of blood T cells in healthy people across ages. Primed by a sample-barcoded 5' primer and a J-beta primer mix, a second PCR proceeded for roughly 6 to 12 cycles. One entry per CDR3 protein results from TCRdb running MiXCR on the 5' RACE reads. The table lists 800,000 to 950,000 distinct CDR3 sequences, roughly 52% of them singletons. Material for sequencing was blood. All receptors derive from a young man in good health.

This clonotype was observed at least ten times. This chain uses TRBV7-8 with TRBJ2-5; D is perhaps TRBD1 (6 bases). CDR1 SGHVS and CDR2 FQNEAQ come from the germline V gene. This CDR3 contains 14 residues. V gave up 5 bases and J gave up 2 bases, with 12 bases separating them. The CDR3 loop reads CASSPRTDQETQYF. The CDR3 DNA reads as TGTGCCAGCAGCCCTAGGACAGATCAAGAGACCCAGTACTTC.

The CDR3: CASSQEGRGPTDTQYF. CDR3 in DNA: TGTGCCAGCAGCCAAGAAGGGCGGGGGCCCACAGATACGCAGTATTTT. The chain employs TRBV3-1 and TRBJ2-3; possibly TRBD2 for D (7 bases). Looked up from germline, CDR1 is LGHDT and CDR2 is YNNKEL (reference sequence). This CDR3 comprises 16 residues. The V end lost 0 bases, the J end lost 2 bases, and 12 bases lay between the germline ends.

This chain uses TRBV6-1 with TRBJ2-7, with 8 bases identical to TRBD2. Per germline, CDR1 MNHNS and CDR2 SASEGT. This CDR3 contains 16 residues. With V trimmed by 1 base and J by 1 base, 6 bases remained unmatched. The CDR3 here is CASSEVSGGGSYEQYF. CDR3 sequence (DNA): TGTGCCAGCAGTGAAGTGTCGGGCGGGGGGTCCTACGAGCAGTACTTC.

The CDR3 sequence: CASSDRPTDYNEQFF. The CDR3 region has the DNA TGTGCCAGCAGCGATCGACCGACAGACTACAATGAGCAGTTCTTC. The chain links TRBV7-2 to TRBJ2-1; tentative D call: TRBD1 (5 bases). CDR1 and CDR2 (germline): SGHTA, FQGNSA. V was clipped by 5 bases and J by 3 bases, with 14 bases between them. This CDR3 is built from 15 residues. Together with reference TRBV7-2 and TRBJ2-1, the CDR3 gives the full variable domain: GAGVSQSPSNKVTEKGKDVELRCDPISGHTALYWYRQSLGQGLEFLIYFQGNSAPDKSGLPSDRFSAERTGGSVSTLTIQRTQQEDSAVYLCASSDRPTDYNEQFFGPGTRLTVL.

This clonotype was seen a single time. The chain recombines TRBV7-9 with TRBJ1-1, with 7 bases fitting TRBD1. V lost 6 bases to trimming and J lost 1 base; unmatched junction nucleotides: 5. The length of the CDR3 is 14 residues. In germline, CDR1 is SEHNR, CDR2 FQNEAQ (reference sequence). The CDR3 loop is CASRDGTENTEAFF. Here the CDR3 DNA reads TGTGCCAGCAGGGACGGGACAGAGAACACTGAAGCTTTCTTT.

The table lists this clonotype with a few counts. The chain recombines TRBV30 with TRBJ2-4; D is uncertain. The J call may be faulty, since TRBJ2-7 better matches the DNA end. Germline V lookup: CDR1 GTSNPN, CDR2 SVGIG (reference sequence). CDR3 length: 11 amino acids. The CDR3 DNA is TGTGCCTGGAATCTTGGGCTCGAGCAGTACTTC. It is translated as CAWNLGLEQYF.

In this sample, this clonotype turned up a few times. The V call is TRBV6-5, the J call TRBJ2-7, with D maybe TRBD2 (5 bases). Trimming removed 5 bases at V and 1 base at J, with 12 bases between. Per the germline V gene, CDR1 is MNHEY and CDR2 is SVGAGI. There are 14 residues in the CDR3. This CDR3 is CASSTDLFSYEQYF. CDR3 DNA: TGTGCCAGCAGTACGGACTTGTTTTCCTACGAGCAGTACTTC.

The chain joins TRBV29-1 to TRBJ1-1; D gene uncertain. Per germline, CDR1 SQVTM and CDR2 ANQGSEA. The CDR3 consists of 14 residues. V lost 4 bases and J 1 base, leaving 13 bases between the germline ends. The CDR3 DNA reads TGCAGCGTTGGGTCCCTTTTAGCGAACACTGAAGCTTTCTTT. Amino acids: CSVGSLLANTEAFF.

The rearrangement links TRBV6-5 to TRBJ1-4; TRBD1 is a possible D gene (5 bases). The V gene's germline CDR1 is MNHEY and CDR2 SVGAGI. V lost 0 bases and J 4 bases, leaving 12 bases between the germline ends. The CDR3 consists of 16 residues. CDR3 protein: CASSYSGPGNNEKLFF. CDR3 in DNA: TGTGCCAGCAGTTACTCAGGGCCAGGGAATAATGAAAAACTGTTTTTT.

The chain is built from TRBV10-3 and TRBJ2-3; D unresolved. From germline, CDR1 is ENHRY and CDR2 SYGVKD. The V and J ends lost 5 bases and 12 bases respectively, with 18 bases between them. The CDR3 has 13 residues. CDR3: CAISLGPEGLQYF. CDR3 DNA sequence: TGTGCCATCAGTCTAGGACCGGAAGGTTTACAGTATTTT.

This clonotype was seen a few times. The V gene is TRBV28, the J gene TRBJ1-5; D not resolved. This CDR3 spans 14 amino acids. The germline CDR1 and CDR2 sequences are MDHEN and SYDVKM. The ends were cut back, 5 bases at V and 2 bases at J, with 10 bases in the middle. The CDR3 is CASSPWVGNQPQHF. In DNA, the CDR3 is TGTGCCAGCAGTCCTTGGGTGGGCAATCAGCCCCAGCATTTT.

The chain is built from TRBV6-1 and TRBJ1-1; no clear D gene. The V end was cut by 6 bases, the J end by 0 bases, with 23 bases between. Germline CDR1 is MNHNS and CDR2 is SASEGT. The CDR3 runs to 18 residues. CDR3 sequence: CASSRTHDGKAVNTEAFF. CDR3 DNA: TGTGCCAGCAGCCGAACACACGACGGGAAAGCCGTGAACACTGAAGCTTTCTTT.

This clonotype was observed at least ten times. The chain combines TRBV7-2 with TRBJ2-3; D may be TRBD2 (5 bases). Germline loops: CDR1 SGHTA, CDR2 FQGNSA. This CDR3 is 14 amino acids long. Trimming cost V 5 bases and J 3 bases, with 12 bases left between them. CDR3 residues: CASSEGSPTDTQYF. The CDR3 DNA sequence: TGTGCCAGCAGCGAGGGTTCCCCGACAGATACGCAGTATTTT.

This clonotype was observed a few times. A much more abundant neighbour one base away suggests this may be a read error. The CDR3 nucleotides are TGTGCCGGCAGCTCCCGGGACAGGGGAATGGATACGCAGTATTTT. As protein: CAGSSRDRGMDTQYF. The rearrangement joins TRBV9 to TRBJ2-3, with 10 bases aligning to TRBD1. The CDR3 is made up of 15 amino acids. CDR1 is SGDLS and CDR2 is YYNGEE in the germline V gene.

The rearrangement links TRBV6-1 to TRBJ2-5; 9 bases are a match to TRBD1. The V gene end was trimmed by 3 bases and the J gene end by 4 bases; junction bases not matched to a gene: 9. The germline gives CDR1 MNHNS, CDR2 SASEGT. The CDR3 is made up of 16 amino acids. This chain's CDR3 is CASSELQGASGETQYF. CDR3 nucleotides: TGTGCCAGCAGTGAGCTACAGGGGGCGTCAGGAGAGACCCAGTACTTC.

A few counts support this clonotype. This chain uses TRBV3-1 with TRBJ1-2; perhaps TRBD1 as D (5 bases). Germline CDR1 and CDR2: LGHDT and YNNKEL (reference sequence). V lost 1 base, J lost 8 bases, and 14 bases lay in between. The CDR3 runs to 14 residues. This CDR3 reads CASSQARRVDGYTF. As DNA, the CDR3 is TGTGCCAGCAGCCAAGCGCGCAGGGTGGACGGCTACACCTTC.

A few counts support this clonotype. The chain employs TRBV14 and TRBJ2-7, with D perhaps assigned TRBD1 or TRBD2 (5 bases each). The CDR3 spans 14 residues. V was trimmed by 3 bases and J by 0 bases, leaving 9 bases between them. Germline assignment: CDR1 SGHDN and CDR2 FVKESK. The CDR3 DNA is TGTGCCAGCAGCCAGGGGGTCAACTCCTACGAGCAGTACTTC. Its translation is CASSQGVNSYEQYF.

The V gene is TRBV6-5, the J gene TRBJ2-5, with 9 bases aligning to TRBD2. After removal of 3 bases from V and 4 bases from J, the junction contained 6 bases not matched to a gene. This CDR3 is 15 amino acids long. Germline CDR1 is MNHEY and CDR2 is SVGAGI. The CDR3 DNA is TGTGCCAGCAGTTATACCAGCGGGGGGATAGAGACCCAGTACTTC. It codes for CASSYTSGGIETQYF.

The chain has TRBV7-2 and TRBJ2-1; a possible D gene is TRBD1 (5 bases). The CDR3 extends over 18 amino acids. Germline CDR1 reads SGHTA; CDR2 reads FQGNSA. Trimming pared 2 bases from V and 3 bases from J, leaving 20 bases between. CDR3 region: CASSLSPALGRDYNEQFF. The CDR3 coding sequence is TGTGCCAGCAGCTTATCCCCCGCGTTGGGCAGGGACTACAATGAGCAGTTCTTC.

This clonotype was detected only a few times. CDR3 in amino acids: CASSQAPPGTPQETQYF. The CDR3 DNA is TGCGCCAGCAGCCAAGCGCCCCCTGGGACCCCTCAAGAGACCCAGTACTTC. The V call is TRBV4-1, the J call TRBJ2-5; D possibly uses TRBD1 or TRBD2 (5 bases each). CDR1 and CDR2 (germline): MGHRA, YSYEKL. V lost 1 base and J 2 bases, leaving 17 bases between the germline ends. The CDR3 totals 17 residues.

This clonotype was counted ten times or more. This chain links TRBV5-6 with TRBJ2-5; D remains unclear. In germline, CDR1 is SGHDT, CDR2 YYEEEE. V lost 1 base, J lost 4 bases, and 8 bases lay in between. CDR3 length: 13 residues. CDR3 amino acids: CASSLRNGETQYF. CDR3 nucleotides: TGTGCCAGCAGCTTGCGGAACGGAGAGACCCAGTACTTC.

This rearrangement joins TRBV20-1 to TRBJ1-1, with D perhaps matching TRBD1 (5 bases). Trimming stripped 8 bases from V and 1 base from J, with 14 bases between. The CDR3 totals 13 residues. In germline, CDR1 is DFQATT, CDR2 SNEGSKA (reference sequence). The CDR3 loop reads CSTSGNPNTEAFF. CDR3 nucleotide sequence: TGCAGTACTTCAGGGAACCCGAACACTGAAGCTTTCTTT.

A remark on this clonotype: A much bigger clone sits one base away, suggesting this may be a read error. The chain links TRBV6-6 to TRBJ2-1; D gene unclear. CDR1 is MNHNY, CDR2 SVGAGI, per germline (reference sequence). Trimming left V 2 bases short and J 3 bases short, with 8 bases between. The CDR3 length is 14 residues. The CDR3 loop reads CASSYARVYNEQFF. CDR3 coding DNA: TGTGCCAGCAGTTACGCTAGGGTCTACAATGAGCAGTTCTTC.

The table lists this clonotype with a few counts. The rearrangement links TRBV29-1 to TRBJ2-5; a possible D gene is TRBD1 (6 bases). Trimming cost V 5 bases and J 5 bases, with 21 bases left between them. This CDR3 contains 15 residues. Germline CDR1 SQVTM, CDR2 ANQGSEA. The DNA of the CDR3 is TGCAGCGTTTCCGCGACAGGAGTGGTGATGGAGACCCAGTACTTC. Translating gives CSVSATGVVMETQYF.

CDR3 amino acids: CASSLAQTVRGNTEAFF. CDR3 nucleotides: TGTGCCAGCAGCTTAGCTCAAACGGTCAGGGGGAACACTGAAGCTTTCTTT. The chain uses TRBV7-9 and TRBJ1-1; perhaps TRBD1 as D (6 bases). There are 17 residues in the CDR3. In germline, CDR1 is SEHNR, CDR2 FQNEAQ (reference sequence). Trimming took 0 bases from V and 1 from J, leaving 15 bases between them.

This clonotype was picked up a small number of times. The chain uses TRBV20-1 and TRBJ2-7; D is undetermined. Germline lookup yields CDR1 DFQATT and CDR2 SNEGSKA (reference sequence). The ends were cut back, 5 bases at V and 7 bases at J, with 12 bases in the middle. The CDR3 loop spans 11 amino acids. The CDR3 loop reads CSARSTEEQYF. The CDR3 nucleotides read TGCAGTGCTCGTTCGACGGAAGAGCAGTACTTC.

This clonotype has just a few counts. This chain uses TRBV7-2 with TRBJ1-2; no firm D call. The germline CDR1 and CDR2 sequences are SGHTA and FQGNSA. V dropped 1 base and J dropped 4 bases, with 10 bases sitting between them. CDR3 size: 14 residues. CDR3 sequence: CASSLEAELYGYTF. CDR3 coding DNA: TGTGCCAGCAGCTTAGAAGCTGAGCTCTATGGCTACACCTTC.

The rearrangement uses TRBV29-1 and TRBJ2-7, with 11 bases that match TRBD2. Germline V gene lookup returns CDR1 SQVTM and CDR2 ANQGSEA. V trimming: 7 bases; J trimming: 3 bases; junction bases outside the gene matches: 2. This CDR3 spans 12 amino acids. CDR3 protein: CSGLAGSYEQYF. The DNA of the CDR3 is TGCAGCGGACTAGCGGGGAGCTACGAGCAGTACTTC.

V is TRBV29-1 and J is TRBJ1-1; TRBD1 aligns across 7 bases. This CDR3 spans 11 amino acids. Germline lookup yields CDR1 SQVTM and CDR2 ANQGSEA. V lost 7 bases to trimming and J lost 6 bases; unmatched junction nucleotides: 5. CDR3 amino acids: CSAGTEAEAFF. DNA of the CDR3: TGCAGCGCGGGGACAGAAGCTGAAGCTTTCTTT.

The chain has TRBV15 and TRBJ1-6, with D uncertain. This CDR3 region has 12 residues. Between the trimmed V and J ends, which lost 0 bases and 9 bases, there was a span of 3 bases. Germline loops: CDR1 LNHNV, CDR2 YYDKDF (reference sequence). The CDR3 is CATSRDISPLHF. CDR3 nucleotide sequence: TGTGCCACCAGCAGAGATATTTCACCCCTCCACTTT.

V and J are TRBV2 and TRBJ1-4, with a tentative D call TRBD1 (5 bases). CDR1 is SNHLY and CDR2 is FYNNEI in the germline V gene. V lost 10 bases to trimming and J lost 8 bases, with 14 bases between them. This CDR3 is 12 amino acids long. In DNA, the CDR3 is TGTGCCAACGTTTGGGGGTGGGAAAAACTGTTTTTT. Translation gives CANVWGWEKLFF.